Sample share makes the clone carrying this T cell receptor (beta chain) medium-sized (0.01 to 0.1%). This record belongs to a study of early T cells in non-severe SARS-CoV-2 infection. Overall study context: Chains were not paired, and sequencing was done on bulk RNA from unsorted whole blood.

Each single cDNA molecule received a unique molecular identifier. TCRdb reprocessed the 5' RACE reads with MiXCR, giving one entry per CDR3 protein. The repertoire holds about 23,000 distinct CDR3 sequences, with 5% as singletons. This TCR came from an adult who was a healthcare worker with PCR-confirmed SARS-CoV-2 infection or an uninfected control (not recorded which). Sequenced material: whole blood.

Written as DNA, the CDR3 is TGTGCCAGCAGATTGCCTGTACAGGGAGGTAAAGACAATGAGCAGTTCTTC. It specifies CASRLPVQGGKDNEQFF. The chain employs TRBV7-9 and TRBJ2-1; the D call may be TRBD1 or TRBD2 (6 bases each). The CDR3 runs to 17 residues. V shed 6 bases and J shed 5 bases, with 23 bases lying between them. CDR1 is SEHNR, CDR2 FQNEAQ, per germline (reference sequence).